These 31 T cell receptor beta chains came from one sample sequenced in a study of blood T cell repertoires in COVID-19. Generated by immunoSEQ multiplex PCR, the TCRdb table keeps only in-frame clones and is missing some. The profile shows around 160,000 clones, roughly 80% of them singletons. Sequencing input: PBMCs or T cells enriched from blood (not recorded which). The receptors stem from a man aged 50-60 years who had recovered from COVID-19.

The rearrangement uses TRBV4-1 and TRBJ1-5, with no clear D. Germline CDR1 MGHRA, CDR2 YSYEKL. This CDR3 spans 14 amino acids. Trimming pared 4 bases from V and 0 bases from J, leaving 7 bases between. Here the CDR3 reads CASSLTDSNQPQHF. The CDR3 DNA sequence: TGCGCCAGCAGCCTCACAGATAGCAATCAGCCCCAGCATTTT.

The chain carries TRBV7-2 and TRBJ1-1, with a possible D match to TRBD1 (5 bases). The CDR3 consists of 15 residues. Trimming removed 2 bases at V and 4 bases at J, with 14 bases between. Germline CDR1 is SGHTA and CDR2 is FQGNSA. CDR3 coding DNA: TGTGCCAGCAGCTTACTCGGGGGTCGGAGCACTGAAGCTTTCTTT. Translated, it gives CASSLLGGRSTEAFF.

This rearrangement joins TRBV24-1 to TRBJ1-5; 9 bases line up with TRBD1. Looked up from germline, CDR1 is KGHDR and CDR2 is SFDVKD. J gave up 1 base and V 4 bases, and 10 bases lay outside the gene matches. CDR3 length equals 18 residues. The CDR3 sequence is CATSDRPVGQGSNQPQHF. In DNA form, the CDR3 reads TGTGCCACCAGTGACCGCCCCGTAGGACAGGGGAGCAATCAGCCCCAGCATTTT.

The chain joins TRBV11-3 to TRBJ2-5; TRBD2 matches at 8 bases. V gave up 5 bases and J gave up 5 bases; unmatched junction bases: 7. CDR1 and CDR2 from the germline V gene are SGHNT and YENEEA. The CDR3 loop spans 14 amino acids. The CDR3 is CASSPGAGVETQYF. CDR3 in DNA: TGTGCCAGCAGCCCAGGAGCGGGGGTTGAGACCCAGTACTTC. Variable domain in full (rest from reference TRBV11-3 and TRBJ2-5): EAGVVQSPRYKIIEKKQPVAFWCNPISGHNTLYWYLQNLGQGPELLIRYENEEAVDDSQLPKDRFSAERLKGVDSTLKIQPAELGDSAVYLCASSPGAGVETQYFGPGTRLLVL.

This clone was recorded a few times. This chain joins TRBV4-2 and TRBJ2-7; 7 positions agree with TRBD2. The CDR3 is made up of 14 amino acids. V gave up 4 bases and J gave up 4 bases; unmatched junction bases: 7. CDR1 and CDR2 (germline): LGHNA, YNFKEQ. DNA for the CDR3: TGTGCCAGCAGCCCCCAGACGGGGGGTTACGAGCAGTACTTC. It specifies CASSPQTGGYEQYF.

The chain combines TRBV19 with TRBJ2-6; TRBD1 matches 7 bases. Germline CDR1 is LNHDA and CDR2 is SQIVND (reference sequence). CDR3 length: 15 amino acids. J lost 4 bases, V lost 7 bases, and 7 bases had no gene match. The CDR3 region is CASTDRVSGANVLTF. The DNA for the CDR3 is TGTGCCAGTACCGACAGGGTCTCAGGGGCCAACGTCCTGACTTTC.

The chain combines TRBV5-1 with TRBJ2-1; 9 nucleotides line up with TRBD2. V was pared by 5 bases and J by 0 bases, with 12 bases of the junction left unmatched. CDR3 length: 18 amino acids. The germline V gene has CDR1 SGHRS and CDR2 YFSETQ. The chain's CDR3 is CASSSGLAASSSYNEQFF. In nucleotides, the CDR3 is TGCGCCAGCAGTTCGGGACTAGCAGCCTCGAGCTCCTACAATGAGCAGTTCTTC. The whole variable domain, remainder taken from reference TRBV5-1 and TRBJ2-1, is KAGVTQTPRYLIKTRGQQVTLSCSPISGHRSVSWYQQTPGQGLQFLFEYFSETQRNKGNFPGRFSGRQFSNSRSEMNVSTLELGDSALYLCASSSGLAASSSYNEQFFGPGTRLTVL.

This clone has only a few counts. The rearrangement uses TRBV7-9 and TRBJ1-2, with a weak D call TRBD1 (5 bases). The CDR3 loop spans 14 amino acids. Trimming pared 4 bases from V and 6 bases from J, leaving 15 bases between. The germline V gene has CDR1 SEHNR and CDR2 FQNEAQ (reference sequence). CDR3 bases: TGTGCCAGCAGCTACAGTTCACAACAGGATGGCTACACCTTC. Translating it yields CASSYSSQQDGYTF.

The chain combines TRBV6-5 with TRBJ2-7; 13 bases are a match to TRBD2. CDR1 is MNHEY and CDR2 is SVGAGI in the germline V gene. CDR3 size: 14 residues. V lost 10 bases and J lost 0; bases outside the gene matches: 3. CDR3 coding DNA: TGTGCCATCCGGACTAGCGGGAGCTCCTACGAGCAGTACTTC. It translates to CAIRTSGSSYEQYF.

The chain uses TRBV7-6 and TRBJ1-1, with 9 bases identical to TRBD1. There are 16 residues in the CDR3. With 4 bases clipped from V and 5 bases from J, the junction kept 11 bases outside the gene matches. In germline, CDR1 is SGHVS, CDR2 FNYEAQ. The CDR3 sequence: CASSYLGQGMGTEAFF. CDR3 nucleotides: TGTGCCAGCAGCTATCTCGGACAGGGGATGGGGACTGAAGCTTTCTTT.

The CDR3 reads CAISDGGINQPQHF. CDR3 nucleotides: TGTGCCATCAGTGATGGGGGGATCAATCAGCCCCAGCATTTT. The rearrangement joins TRBV10-3 to TRBJ1-5; tentative D call: TRBD1 (5 bases). The CDR3 is 14 residues long. Trimming left V 3 bases short and J 3 bases short, with 9 bases between. Germline V gives CDR1 ENHRY, CDR2 SYGVKD.

The rearrangement links TRBV27 to TRBJ2-1; 12 bases agree with TRBD2. Germline V CDR1 and CDR2: MNHEY, SMNVEV (reference sequence). The J segment lost 3 bases and the V segment lost 6 bases, leaving 6 bases of the junction unmatched. The CDR3 extends over 16 amino acids. The CDR3 DNA is TGTGCCAGCAGACCAACGGGACTAGCGGGCTACAATGAGCAGTTCTTC. Its protein product is CASRPTGLAGYNEQFF.

The chain joins TRBV2 to TRBJ1-2, with 9 bases lining up with TRBD1. V dropped 5 bases and J dropped 5; count of bases not matched to a gene: 6. The germline V gene has CDR1 SNHLY and CDR2 FYNNEI. The CDR3 spans 14 residues. The CDR3 bases are TGTGCCAGCAGTCGGGGACAGGGTTCTTATGGCTACACCTTC. This encodes CASSRGQGSYGYTF. Full variable domain (missing parts from reference TRBV2 and TRBJ1-2): EPEVTQTPSHQVTQMGQEVILRCVPISNHLYFYWYRQILGQKVEFLVSFYNNEISEKSEIFDDQFSVERPDGSNFTLKIRSTKLEDSAMYFCASSRGQGSYGYTFGSGTRLTVV.

This chain joins TRBV18 and TRBJ1-1; possible D gene TRBD1, 6 bases. Trimming cost V 3 bases and J 1 base, with 12 bases left between them. Germline assignment: CDR1 KGHSH and CDR2 LQKENI. The CDR3 totals 15 residues. In DNA form, the CDR3 reads TGTGCCAGCTCACCCCGACAGGTCGAGAACACTGAAGCTTTCTTT. Encoded protein: CASSPRQVENTEAFF.

The chain combines TRBV6-5 with TRBJ2-7; D is undetermined. With 4 bases removed from V and 6 bases from J, the gap between germline ends came to 7 bases. CDR1 MNHEY and CDR2 SVGAGI come from the germline V gene. The CDR3 has 11 amino acids. Here the CDR3 DNA reads TGTGCCAGCAGTTCCCAATCCGAGCAGTACTTC. Its translation is CASSSQSEQYF.

The CDR3 reads CASSFQGANYGYTF. The CDR3 DNA is TGTGCCAGCAGCTTTCAGGGGGCTAACTATGGCTACACCTTC. J is TRBJ1-2 and V is TRBV28; 7 bases are shared with TRBD1. This CDR3 has 14 amino acids. V was clipped by 6 bases and J by 0 bases; unmatched bases: 4. Germline CDR1 MDHEN, CDR2 SYDVKM.

The genes are TRBV3-1 (or the pseudogene TRBV3-2) and TRBJ1-3; no clear D. The germline V and J ends were trimmed by 1 base and 1 base, with 8 bases remaining between them. The CDR3 has 15 amino acids. The germline CDR1 and CDR2 sequences are LGHDT and YNNKEL (reference sequence). CDR3 sequence reads: CASSQVTTSGNTIYF. As DNA, the CDR3 is TGTGCCAGCAGCCAAGTAACTACTTCTGGAAACACCATATATTTT.

The rearrangement joins TRBV5-1 to TRBJ2-5, with 7 bases aligning to TRBD1. The J segment lost 1 base and the V segment lost 2 bases, leaving 2 bases of the junction unmatched. This CDR3 has 14 residues. CDR1 and CDR2 (germline): SGHRS, YFSETQ. In DNA, the CDR3 is TGCGCCAGCAGCTTAAGGGACAGCCAAGAGACCCAGTACTTC. This codes for CASSLRDSQETQYF.

This chain connects TRBV19 to TRBJ2-7; the D gene is possibly TRBD1 (6 bases). The CDR3 has 12 amino acids. Between the trimmed V and J ends, which lost 5 bases and 7 bases, there was a span of 12 bases. CDR1 and CDR2 from the germline V gene are LNHDA and SQIVND (reference sequence). CDR3 in amino acids: CASSETQGEQYF. The CDR3 bases are TGTGCCAGTAGTGAAACGCAGGGGGAGCAGTACTTC.

This clone was counted a few times. The chain is built from TRBV19 and TRBJ2-7; tentatively, D is TRBD1 (5 bases). V shed 10 bases and J shed 2 bases, with 15 bases lying between them. From germline, CDR1 is LNHDA and CDR2 SQIVND (reference sequence). This CDR3 spans 13 amino acids. CDR3 residues: CATSSRAAYEQYF. In nucleotides, the CDR3 is TGTGCCACCTCCTCCAGGGCAGCCTACGAGCAGTACTTC.

The rearrangement uses TRBV3-1 (or the pseudogene TRBV3-2) and TRBJ2-4; TRBD2 matches at 10 bases. This CDR3 has 15 residues. The J segment lost 8 bases and the V segment lost 1 base, leaving 5 bases of the junction unmatched. Germline assignment: CDR1 LGHDT and CDR2 YNNKEL (reference sequence). The CDR3 bases are TGTGCCAGCAGCCAAGCGGCTAGCGGGAGAGACATTCAGTACTTC. Its protein product is CASSQAASGRDIQYF.

This chain's CDR3 is CASSPRTGYYGYTF. The DNA for the CDR3 is TGTGCCAGCAGCCCTCGGACAGGGTACTATGGCTACACCTTC. The V and J genes are TRBV11-2 and TRBJ1-2; 8 positions match TRBD1. The junction had 5 bases not matched to a gene; V was cut back by 5 bases and J by 3 bases. The CDR3 contains 14 residues. Per germline, CDR1 SGHAT and CDR2 FQNNGV.

CDR3 sequence (DNA): TGTGCCAGCAGTTCAAACAGGGCCCTTAGTCCCCCCCACACCTTC. It specifies CASSSNRALSPPHTF. The chain employs TRBV27 and TRBJ1-2; perhaps TRBD1 as D (6 bases). Trimming shortened V by 4 bases and J by 12 bases, and 24 bases separated the two germline ends. This CDR3 has 15 amino acids. Germline loops: CDR1 MNHEY, CDR2 SMNVEV (reference sequence).

The chain couples TRBV7-8 to TRBJ2-5, with D possibly matching TRBD1 (8 bases). The germline V and J ends were trimmed by 4 bases and 5 bases, with 17 bases remaining between them. The CDR3 spans 15 residues. Germline V gene sequence: CDR1 SGHVS, CDR2 FQNEAQ. CDR3 coding DNA: TGTGCCAGCAGCTCCTTACAGGGGGAGGGGGAGACCCAGTACTTC. Its protein is CASSSLQGEGETQYF.

The CDR3 spells CASSLPQKETQYF. CDR3 DNA sequence: TGTGCCAGCAGTTTACCACAGAAAGAGACCCAGTACTTC. The chain has TRBV28 and TRBJ2-5; D is unresolved. The V end lost 2 bases, the J end lost 3 bases, and 7 bases lay between the germline ends. The CDR3 has 13 amino acids. Looked up from germline, CDR1 is MDHEN and CDR2 is SYDVKM.

The CDR3 region is CASSLPGSYNEQFF. CDR3 DNA sequence: TGCGCCAGCAGCCTACCGGGCTCCTACAATGAGCAGTTCTTC. The J gene is TRBJ2-1, the V gene TRBV5-1, with no clear D. Germline CDR1 reads SGHRS; CDR2 reads YFSETQ. This CDR3 spans 14 amino acids. V shed 4 bases and J shed 0 bases, with 8 bases lying between them.

The V call is TRBV10-3, the J call TRBJ1-5; D is possibly TRBD1 (5 bases). From germline, CDR1 is ENHRY and CDR2 SYGVKD. Trimming pared 10 bases from V and 4 bases from J, leaving 11 bases between. This CDR3 is built from 12 residues. In DNA form, the CDR3 reads TGTGCCAGCGCGGGGGGGAATCAGCCCCAGCATTTT. This encodes CASAGGNQPQHF.

This clone was counted a few times. The chain couples TRBV29-1 to TRBJ2-7, with TRBD1 as a possible D gene (5 bases). CDR1 is SQVTM, CDR2 ANQGSEA, per germline. This CDR3 spans 13 amino acids. With 1 base removed from V and 4 bases from J, the gap between germline ends came to 11 bases. The CDR3 protein is CSVEGTGRYEQYF. CDR3 coding DNA: TGCAGCGTTGAAGGAACAGGACGGTACGAGCAGTACTTC.

This clone is a singleton in its sample. The rearrangement uses TRBV11-1 and TRBJ2-7, with D tentatively TRBD2 (6 bases). This CDR3 contains 15 residues. CDR1 is SGHAT and CDR2 is FQDESV in the germline V gene (reference sequence). V shed 5 bases and J shed 4 bases, with 18 bases lying between them. This CDR3 reads CASSPRRAGTYEQYF. CDR3 sequence (DNA): TGTGCCAGCAGCCCTAGGAGGGCAGGGACGTACGAGCAGTACTTC. Using reference TRBV11-1 and TRBJ2-7 for the parts outside the CDR3, the full variable domain is EAEVAQSPRYKITEKSQAVAFWCDPISGHATLYWYRQILGQGPELLVQFQDESVVDDSQLPKDRFSAERLKGVDSTLKIQPAELGDSAMYLCASSPRRAGTYEQYFGPGTRLTVT.

The chain employs TRBV3-1 (or the pseudogene TRBV3-2) and TRBJ2-3, with TRBD2 matching over 7 bases. The V segment lost 1 base and the J segment 0 bases; nucleotides outside the gene matches: 7. Germline V gene lookup returns CDR1 LGHDT and CDR2 YNNKEL (reference sequence). The CDR3 runs to 17 residues. CDR3 amino acids: CASSQGRGVLSTDTQYF. CDR3 DNA sequence: TGTGCCAGCAGCCAAGGACGGGGGGTCCTTAGCACAGATACGCAGTATTTT.

The chain has TRBV7-3 and TRBJ2-3, with 9 bases lining up with TRBD2. Germline V gene lookup returns CDR1 SGHTA and CDR2 FQGTGA. The J segment lost 7 bases and the V segment lost 5 bases, leaving 10 bases of the junction unmatched. The CDR3 totals 15 residues. The CDR3 DNA is TGTGCCAGCAGCGCTACAGGGACTAGCATAAATACGCAGTATTTT. This translates into CASSATGTSINTQYF. The full variable domain, its missing parts supplied by reference TRBV7-3 and TRBJ2-3, is GAGVSQTPSNKVTEKGKYVELRCDPISGHTALYWYRQSLGQGPEFLIYFQGTGAADDSGLPNDRFFAVRPEGSVSTLKIQRTERGDSAVYLCASSATGTSINTQYFGPGTRLTVL.